Listed below are T cell receptor beta chains from one sample, sequenced in a study of cytomegalovirus exposure and HLA in healthy donors. Clones were read by immunoSEQ multiplex PCR, and TCRdb kept only the in-frame ones, dropping some. The sample gives about 150,000 clones, roughly 84% of which show up once; about 2.2% is in the top ten. Sequenced material: PBMCs. These receptors were collected from a human donor in good health. Both conserved end residues are part of each CDR3. Each record gives: V gene, D gene, J gene, clone size, CDR3 protein, CDR3 DNA. The D gene is left open where the match is weak. Part of the rows lack a size; the others show once, few, many or a class for expanded clones.

TRBV18,TRBD2,TRBJ2-5,.,CASSPPEGGRIETQYF,TGTGCCAGCTCACCACCGGAGGGAGGGAGGATAGAGACCCAGTACTTC
TRBV10-2,.,TRBJ2-7,.,CASSESSVYEQYF,TGCGCCAGCAGTGAGTCGTCCGTCTACGAGCAGTACTTC
TRBV7-9,.,TRBJ1-1,.,CASSSLTAMNTEAFF,TGTGCCAGCAGTAGTTTGACAGCCATGAACACTGAAGCTTTCTTT
TRBV10-3,TRBD1,TRBJ1-1,few,CAISEPQTGENTEAFF,TGTGCCATCAGTGAGCCACAAACAGGGGAGAACACTGAAGCTTTCTTT
TRBV7-2,TRBD2,TRBJ2-7,once,CASSLVSGSDEQYF,TGTGCCAGCAGCTTAGTAAGCGGGAGTGACGAGCAGTACTTC
TRBV14,.,TRBJ1-2,.,CASSQQGNYGYTF,TGTGCCAGCAGCCAACAGGGGAACTATGGCTACACCTTC
TRBV30,.,TRBJ2-2,.,CAWSRGYTGELFF,TGTGCCTGGAGTCGGGGATACACCGGGGAGCTGTTTTTT
TRBV12-5,.,TRBJ2-1,.,CASGVATGPNEQFF,TGTGCTAGTGGGGTGGCAACAGGGCCCAATGAGCAGTTCTTC
TRBV6-1,TRBD2,TRBJ2-3,.,CASSGGLAGASTQYF,TGTGCCAGCAGTGGGGGACTAGCGGGAGCTAGTACGCAGTATTTT
TRBV4-1,.,TRBJ1-2,few,CASSQDWSPRRGYTF,TGCGCCAGCAGCCAAGATTGGAGCCCCAGACGAGGCTACACCTTC
TRBV5-6,.,TRBJ2-6,.,CASRIRDSGANVLTF,TGTGCCAGCCGAATACGGGACTCTGGGGCCAACGTCCTGACTTTC
TRBV28,.,TRBJ2-5,.,CASSPGTAGDEETQYF,TGTGCCAGCAGTCCAGGGACAGCGGGAGATGAAGAGACCCAGTACTTC
TRBV30,.,TRBJ1-1,.,CAWSNRNTEAFF,TGTGCCTGGAGTAATAGGAACACTGAAGCTTTCTTT
TRBV5-1,.,TRBJ2-5,.,CASSLVQGEETQYF,TGCGCCAGCAGCTTGGTACAGGGAGAAGAGACCCAGTACTTC
TRBV5-4,.,TRBJ1-1,.,CASSLDDRNTEAFF,TGTGCCAGCAGCTTGGACGACAGGAACACTGAAGCTTTCTTT
TRBV5-1,TRBD2,TRBJ2-2,.,CASSWGRGNTGELFF,TGCGCCAGCAGCTGGGGGAGGGGGAACACCGGGGAGCTGTTTTTT
TRBV7-6,.,TRBJ1-2,.,CASSLLLGYTF,TGTGCCAGCAGCTTACTCTTAGGCTACACCTTC
TRBV7-9,.,TRBJ2-1,.,CASSPEGGDEQFF,TGTGCCAGCAGCCCCGAGGGGGGGGATGAGCAGTTCTTC
TRBV28,.,TRBJ2-3,once,CASRTGGRYTDTQYF,TGTGCCAGCAGGACAGGCGGGCGATACACAGATACGCAGTATTTT
TRBV7-2,.,TRBJ2-5,.,CASSLSLQRETQYF,TGTGCCAGCAGCTTAAGTCTGCAGAGGGAGACCCAGTACTTC
TRBV5-4,TRBD2,TRBJ2-3,.,CASSMGLANTDTQYF,TGTGCCAGCAGCATGGGACTAGCGAACACAGATACGCAGTATTTT
TRBV19,.,TRBJ1-2,.,CASSSTGSRGYTF,TGTGCCAGTAGTAGCACAGGGTCGCGCGGCTACACCTTC
TRBV25-1,.,TRBJ2-7,.,CASSDQGSFSYEQYF,TGTGCCAGCAGTGACCAGGGGAGTTTTTCCTACGAGCAGTACTTC
TRBV6-1,.,TRBJ2-7,once,CASSEERGGPYGQYF,TGTGCCAGCAGTGAAGAAAGGGGTGGCCCCTACGGGCAGTACTTC
TRBV6-1,.,TRBJ1-2,.,CASSGQGNRYGYTF,TGTGCCAGCAGTGGGCAGGGGAACCGCTATGGCTACACCTTC
TRBV5-6,.,TRBJ1-2,.,CASSLAGGVTTYGYTF,TGTGCCAGCAGCTTGGCGGGAGGTGTGACAACTTATGGCTACACCTTC
TRBV7-9,.,TRBJ1-2,.,CATNDGGFLFTSNYGYTF,TGTGCCACCAATGATGGGGGGTTTCTTTTTACCTCTAACTATGGCTACACCTTC
TRBV29-1,.,TRBJ1-2,.,CSGETGNGYTF,TGCAGCGGTGAGACGGGGAATGGCTACACCTTC
TRBV27,TRBD2,TRBJ2-1,.,CASSSPSLAGGPSEQFF,TGTGCCAGCAGTTCACCTTCACTAGCGGGAGGGCCAAGTGAGCAGTTCTTC
TRBV9,.,TRBJ1-2,once,CASSPEGGIRGGYTF,TGTGCCAGCAGCCCAGAGGGGGGGATTCGGGGTGGCTACACCTTC
TRBV29-1,TRBD1,TRBJ1-5,.,CSVARRTGGFYSNQPQHF,TGCAGCGTTGCCCGTAGGACAGGGGGATTCTATAGCAATCAGCCCCAGCATTTT
TRBV19,TRBD2,TRBJ2-1,.,CASTQGTSGYNEQFF,TGTGCCAGTACCCAGGGGACTAGCGGATACAATGAGCAGTTCTTC
TRBV5-1,.,TRBJ2-7,.,CASSFDSGWNEQYF,TGCGCCAGCAGCTTCGACTCTGGGTGGAACGAGCAGTACTTC
TRBV18,TRBD2,TRBJ2-1,once,CASSRLVSGGGHNEQFF,TGTGCCAGCTCACGCCTAGTGAGCGGGGGAGGCCACAATGAGCAGTTCTTC
TRBV19,TRBD2,TRBJ2-1,.,CASTVAGGAYNEQFF,TGTGCCAGTACCGTAGCGGGAGGCGCTTACAATGAGCAGTTCTTC
TRBV7-9,.,TRBJ2-5,.,CASSQGTFKGDSQYF,TGTGCCAGCAGCCAGGGGACCTTTAAGGGGGATTCCCAGTACTTC
TRBV4-2,.,TRBJ2-3,once,CASSQPPATDTQYF,TGTGCCAGCAGCCAACCCCCAGCGACAGATACGCAGTATTTT
TRBV27,TRBD1,TRBJ2-5,.,CASSILTGEGETQYF,TGTGCCAGCAGCATCCTGACAGGGGAAGGAGAGACCCAGTACTTC
TRBV30,.,TRBJ1-1,.,CAWTRENTEAFF,TGTGCCTGGACACGAGAGAACACTGAAGCTTTCTTT
TRBV28,.,TRBJ2-2,.,CASSLTGILNTGELFF,TGTGCCAGCAGTCTAACAGGAATATTGAACACCGGGGAGCTGTTTTTT
TRBV12-5,.,TRBJ2-6,.,CASGSSTASGANVLTF,TGTGCTAGTGGTTCGTCCACAGCCTCTGGGGCCAACGTCCTGACTTTC
TRBV2,.,TRBJ2-6,.,CASSGGGSRTGANVLTF,TGTGCCAGCAGTGGGGGAGGATCACGGACTGGGGCCAACGTCCTGACTTTC
TRBV6-1,.,TRBJ2-1,.,CASSLTRYYNEQFF,TGTGCCAGCAGCCTGACTCGGTACTACAATGAGCAGTTCTTC
TRBV30,.,TRBJ1-3,.,CAWSASGFGSGNTIYF,TGTGCCTGGAGCGCTTCAGGTTTTGGCTCTGGAAACACCATATATTTT
TRBV11-2,TRBD2,TRBJ2-1,.,CASSLLAGGPVEQFF,TGTGCCAGCAGCTTATTAGCGGGAGGGCCTGTTGAGCAGTTCTTC
TRBV28,TRBD1,TRBJ1-5,.,CASNRGGSQPQHF,TGTGCCAGCAATCGAGGGGGCAGTCAGCCCCAGCATTTT
TRBV4-3,TRBD1,TRBJ1-2,.,CASSQDRGVKARGYTF,TGCGCCAGCAGCCAAGACAGGGGGGTGAAGGCGAGAGGCTACACCTTC
TRBV10-3,.,TRBJ2-7,few,CAISEGSTYEQYF,TGTGCCATCAGTGAAGGGAGTACCTACGAGCAGTACTTC
TRBV18,.,TRBJ2-5,.,CASSPYGPRETQYF,TGTGCCAGCTCACCCTACGGTCCTCGAGAGACCCAGTACTTC
TRBV29-1,.,TRBJ2-3,once,CSVDTLSTDTQYF,TGCAGCGTCGACACCCTAAGCACAGATACGCAGTATTTT
TRBV13,TRBD2,TRBJ2-7,.,CASSLGRRGELYEQYF,TGTGCCAGCAGCTTAGGAAGACGGGGGGAACTTTACGAGCAGTACTTC
TRBV6-5,.,TRBJ1-3,.,CATTTGSSGNTIYF,TGTGCCACCACCACAGGGAGCTCTGGAAACACCATATATTTT
TRBV27,TRBD1,TRBJ1-2,.,CASTGTGANYGYTF,TGTGCCAGCACAGGGACAGGGGCTAACTATGGCTACACCTTC
TRBV10-3,TRBD1,TRBJ1-1,.,CAISEDREVEAFF,TGTGCCATCAGTGAGGACAGGGAAGTTGAAGCTTTCTTT
TRBV12-5,.,TRBJ1-1,.,CASGLSTGTRGEAFF,TGTGCTAGTGGTTTGTCTACCGGGACACGGGGTGAAGCTTTCTTT
TRBV11-2,TRBD1,TRBJ2-3,.,CASSHRGQGTDTQYF,TGTGCCAGCAGCCATAGAGGACAGGGCACAGATACGCAGTATTTT
TRBV7-2,.,TRBJ1-1,.,CASSLIRSGTEAFF,TGTGCCAGCAGCTTGATAAGGTCCGGGACTGAAGCTTTCTTT
TRBV5-4,.,TRBJ1-5,.,CASSFGGLTAEPQHF,TGTGCCAGCAGCTTTGGAGGTCTGACGGCAGAGCCCCAGCATTTT
TRBV9,TRBD1,TRBJ1-6,once,CASSVGQGANSYNSPLHF,TGTGCCAGCAGCGTAGGGCAGGGGGCAAACTCCTATAATTCACCCCTCCACTTT